This T cell receptor beta chain was obtained from a study of T cell responses to AZD1222 COVID-19 vaccine. Points from the study as a whole: Within unmutated variant regions lay the reported targets of nearly half of spike-specific TCRs. Recipients of two AZD1222 doses showed rising Spike-specific TCR breadth and depth.

This clone was recorded once. As yet, its antigen is unknown. Sequencing was performed with immunoSEQ multiplex PCR; in TCRdb, only in-frame clones are kept and a portion is missing. This repertoire shows about 86,000 clones, 88% found once; its top ten account for about 12%. Sequences were derived from peripheral blood, sampled 28 days after the second AZD1222 dose. This clonotype originated in an adult who received the AZD1222 COVID-19 vaccine.

CDR3 in amino acids: CASSFGGPNTEAFF. In DNA form, the CDR3 reads TGTGCCAGCAGTTTCGGAGGTCCGAACACTGAAGCTTTCTTT. This sequence joins TRBV27 and TRBJ1-1; no firm D call. The CDR3 sequence is 14 residues long. V shed 3 bases and J shed 1 base, with 9 bases lying between them. Looked up from germline, CDR1 is MNHEY and CDR2 is SMNVEV (reference sequence).